This T cell receptor beta chain emerged from a study of cytomegalovirus exposure and HLA in healthy donors. Study-wide results and limits: It was reported in a later analysis that an Asian-associated ancestry cluster showed fewer N-insertions than the 666-donor mean. It has been reported that TCR beta sequences accurately predicted the HLA-A and HLA-B alleles of most subjects.

The PCR used 60 Vbeta and 13 Jbeta primers. The method was immunoSEQ multiplex PCR; TCRdb's version includes in-frame clones alone and lacks a portion of them. The sample yields 100,000 to 150,000 clones, about 79% seen once. Worth noting for this clone: The antigen is undetermined.

The sample taken for sequencing was PBMCs. The source is a middle-aged man in good health and CMV-seronegative.

The CDR3 region is CASSETGLNQPQHF. The CDR3 region has the DNA TGTGCCAGCAGCGAAACAGGCCTCAATCAGCCCCAGCATTTT. V gene TRBV9 combines with J gene TRBJ1-5; TRBD1 is a possible D gene (5 bases). The CDR3 loop spans 14 amino acids. V dropped 3 bases and J dropped 3 bases, with 10 bases sitting between them. The germline V gene encodes CDR1 SGDLS and CDR2 YYNGEE.